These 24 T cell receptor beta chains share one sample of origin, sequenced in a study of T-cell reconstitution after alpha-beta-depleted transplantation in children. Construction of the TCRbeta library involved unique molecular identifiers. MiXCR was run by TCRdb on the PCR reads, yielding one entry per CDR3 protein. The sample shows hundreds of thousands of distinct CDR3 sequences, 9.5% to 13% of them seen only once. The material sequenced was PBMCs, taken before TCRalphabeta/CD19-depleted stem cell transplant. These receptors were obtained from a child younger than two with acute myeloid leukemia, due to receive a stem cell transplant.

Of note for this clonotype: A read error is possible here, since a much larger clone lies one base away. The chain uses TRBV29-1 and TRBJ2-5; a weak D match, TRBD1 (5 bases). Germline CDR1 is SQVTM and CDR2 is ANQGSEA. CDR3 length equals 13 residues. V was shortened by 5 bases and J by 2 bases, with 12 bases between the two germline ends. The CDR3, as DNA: TGCAGCGTTAAGACAGTCAATCAAGAGACCCAGTACTTC. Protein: CSVKTVNQETQYF.

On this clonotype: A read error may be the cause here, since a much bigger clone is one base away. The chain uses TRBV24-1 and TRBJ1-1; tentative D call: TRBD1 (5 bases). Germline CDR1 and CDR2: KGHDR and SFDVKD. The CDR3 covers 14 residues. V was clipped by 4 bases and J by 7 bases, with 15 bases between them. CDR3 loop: CATSDEGAGSEAFF. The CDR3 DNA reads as TGTGCCACCAGTGACGAAGGGGCAGGGAGTGAAGCTTTCTTT.

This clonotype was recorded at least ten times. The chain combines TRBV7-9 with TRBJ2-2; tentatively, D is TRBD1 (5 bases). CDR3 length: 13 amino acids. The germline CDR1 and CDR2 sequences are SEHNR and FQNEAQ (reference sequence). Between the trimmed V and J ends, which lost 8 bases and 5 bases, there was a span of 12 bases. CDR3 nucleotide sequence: TGTGCCAGCCCCAGGGTCGGTACCGGGGAGCTGTTTTTT. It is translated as CASPRVGTGELFF. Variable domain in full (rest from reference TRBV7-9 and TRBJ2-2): DTGVSQNPRHKITKRGQNVTFRCDPISEHNRLYWYRQTLGQGPEFLTYFQNEAQLEKSRLLSDRFSAERPKGSFSTLEIQRTEQGDSAMYLCASPRVGTGELFFGEGSRLTVL.

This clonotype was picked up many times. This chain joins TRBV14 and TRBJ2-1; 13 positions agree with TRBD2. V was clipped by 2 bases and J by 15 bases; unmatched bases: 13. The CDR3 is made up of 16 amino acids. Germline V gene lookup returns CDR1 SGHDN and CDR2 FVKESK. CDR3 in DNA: TGTGCCAGCAGCCAAACGAGGATGGGACTAGCGGGGCCTTGGTTCTTC. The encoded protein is CASSQTRMGLAGPWFF.

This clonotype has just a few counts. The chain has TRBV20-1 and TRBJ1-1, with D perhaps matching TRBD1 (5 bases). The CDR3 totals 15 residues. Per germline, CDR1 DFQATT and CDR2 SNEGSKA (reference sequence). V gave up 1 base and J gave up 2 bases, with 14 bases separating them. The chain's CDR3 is CSARGPRDVNTEAFF. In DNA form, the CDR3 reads TGCAGTGCTAGAGGTCCCCGGGACGTAAACACTGAAGCTTTCTTT.

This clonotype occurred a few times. CDR3 in amino acids: CASSPRTSVVTGELFF. The CDR3 nucleotides are TGTGCCAGCAGCCCCCGGACTAGCGTCGTCACCGGGGAGCTGTTTTTT. The chain has TRBV9 and TRBJ2-2; 9 bases line up with TRBD2. The CDR3 is made up of 16 amino acids. V lost 4 bases to trimming and J lost 4 bases; unmatched junction nucleotides: 8. Looked up from germline, CDR1 is SGDLS and CDR2 is YYNGEE.

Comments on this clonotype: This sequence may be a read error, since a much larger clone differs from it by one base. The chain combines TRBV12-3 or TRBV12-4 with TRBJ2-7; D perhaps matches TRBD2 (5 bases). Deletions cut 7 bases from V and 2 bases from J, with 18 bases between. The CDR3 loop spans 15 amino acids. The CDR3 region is CASKISARATYEQYF. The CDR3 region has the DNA TGTGCCAGCAAGATTAGCGCGAGGGCTACCTACGAGCAGTACTTC.

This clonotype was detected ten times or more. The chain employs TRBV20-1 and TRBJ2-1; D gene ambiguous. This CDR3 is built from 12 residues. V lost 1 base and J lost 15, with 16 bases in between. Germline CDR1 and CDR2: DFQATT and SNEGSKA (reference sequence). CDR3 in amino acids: CSARGYNLRPFF. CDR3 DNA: TGCAGTGCTAGAGGTTACAACCTCCGACCGTTCTTC.

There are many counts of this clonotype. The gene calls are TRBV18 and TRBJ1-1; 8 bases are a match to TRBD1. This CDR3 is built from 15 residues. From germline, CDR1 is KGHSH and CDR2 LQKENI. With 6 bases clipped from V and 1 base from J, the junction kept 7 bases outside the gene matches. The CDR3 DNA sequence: TGTGCCAGCTCGTCGGACAGGGTGGAGAACACTGAAGCTTTCTTT. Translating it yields CASSSDRVENTEAFF.

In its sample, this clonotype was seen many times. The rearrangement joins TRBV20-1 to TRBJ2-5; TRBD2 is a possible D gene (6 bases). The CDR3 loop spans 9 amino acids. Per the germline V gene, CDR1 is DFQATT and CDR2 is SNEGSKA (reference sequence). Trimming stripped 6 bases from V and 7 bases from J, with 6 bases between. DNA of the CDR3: TGCAGTGCGGGGGGGACCCAGTACTTC. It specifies CSAGGTQYF.

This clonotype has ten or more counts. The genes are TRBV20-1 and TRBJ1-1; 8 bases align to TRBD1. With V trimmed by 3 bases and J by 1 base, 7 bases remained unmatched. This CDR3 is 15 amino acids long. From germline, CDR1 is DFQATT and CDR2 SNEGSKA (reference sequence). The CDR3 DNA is TGCAGTGCTAGGTTTTGGACAGGGCCGAACACTGAAGCTTTCTTT. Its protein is CSARFWTGPNTEAFF.

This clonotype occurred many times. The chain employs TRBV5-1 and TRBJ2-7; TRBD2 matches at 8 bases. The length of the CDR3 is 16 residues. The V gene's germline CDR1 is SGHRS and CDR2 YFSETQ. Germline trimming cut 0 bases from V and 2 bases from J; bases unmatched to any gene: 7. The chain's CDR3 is CASSLGFTSGAYEQYF. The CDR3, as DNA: TGCGCCAGCAGCTTGGGATTTACTAGCGGAGCCTACGAGCAGTACTTC.

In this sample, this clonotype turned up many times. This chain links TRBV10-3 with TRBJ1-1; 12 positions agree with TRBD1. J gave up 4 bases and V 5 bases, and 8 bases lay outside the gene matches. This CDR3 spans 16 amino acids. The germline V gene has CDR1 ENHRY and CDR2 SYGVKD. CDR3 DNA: TGTGCCATCAGTCCCGGGGACAGGGGGCTGGGCACTGAAGCTTTCTTT. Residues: CAISPGDRGLGTEAFF.

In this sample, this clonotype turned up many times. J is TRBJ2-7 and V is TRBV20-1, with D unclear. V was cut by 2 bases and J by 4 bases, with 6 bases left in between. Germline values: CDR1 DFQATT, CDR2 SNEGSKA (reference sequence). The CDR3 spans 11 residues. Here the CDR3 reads CSARIWYEQYF. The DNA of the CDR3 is TGCAGTGCTAGAATTTGGTACGAGCAGTACTTC.

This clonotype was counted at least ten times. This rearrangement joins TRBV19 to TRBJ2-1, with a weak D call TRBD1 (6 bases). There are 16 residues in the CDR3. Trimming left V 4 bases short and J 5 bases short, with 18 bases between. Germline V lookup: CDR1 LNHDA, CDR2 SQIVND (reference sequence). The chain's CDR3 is CASSKSAGATNNEQFF. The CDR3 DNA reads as TGTGCCAGTAGTAAGTCGGCAGGGGCGACTAACAATGAGCAGTTCTTC.

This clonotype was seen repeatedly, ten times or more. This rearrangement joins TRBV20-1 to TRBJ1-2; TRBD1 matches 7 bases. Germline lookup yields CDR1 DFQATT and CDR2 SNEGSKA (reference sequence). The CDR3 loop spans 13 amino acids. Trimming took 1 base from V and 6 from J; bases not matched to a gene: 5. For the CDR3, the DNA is TGCAGTGCTAGAGCACAGGGGTACGATGGCTACACCTTC. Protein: CSARAQGYDGYTF.

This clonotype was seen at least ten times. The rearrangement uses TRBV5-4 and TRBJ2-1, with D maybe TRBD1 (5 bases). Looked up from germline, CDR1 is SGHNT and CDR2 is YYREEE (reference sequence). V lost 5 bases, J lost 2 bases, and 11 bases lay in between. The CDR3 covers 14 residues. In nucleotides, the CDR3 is TGTGCCAGCAGTCGGATAGGGGCCTACAATGAGCAGTTCTTC. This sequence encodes CASSRIGAYNEQFF.

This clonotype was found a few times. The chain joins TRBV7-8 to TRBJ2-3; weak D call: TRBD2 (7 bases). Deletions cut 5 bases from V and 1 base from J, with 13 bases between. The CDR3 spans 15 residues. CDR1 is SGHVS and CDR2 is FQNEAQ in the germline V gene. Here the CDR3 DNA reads TGTGCCAGCAGCCCAACAGGGAGGGGCACAGATACGCAGTATTTT. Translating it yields CASSPTGRGTDTQYF.

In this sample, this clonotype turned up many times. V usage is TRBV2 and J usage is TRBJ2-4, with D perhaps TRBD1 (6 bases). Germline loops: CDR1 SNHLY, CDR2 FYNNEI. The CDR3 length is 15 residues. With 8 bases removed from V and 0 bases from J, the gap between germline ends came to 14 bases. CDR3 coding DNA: TGTGCCAGCGGGGGCGGATACTTAGCCAAAAACATTCAGTACTTC. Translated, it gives CASGGGYLAKNIQYF.

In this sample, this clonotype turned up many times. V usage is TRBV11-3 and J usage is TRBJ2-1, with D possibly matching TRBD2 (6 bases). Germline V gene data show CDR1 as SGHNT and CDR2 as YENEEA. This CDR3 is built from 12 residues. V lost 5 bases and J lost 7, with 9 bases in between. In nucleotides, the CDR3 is TGTGCCAGCAGCCGCGGGGCAAATGAGCAGTTCTTC. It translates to CASSRGANEQFF.

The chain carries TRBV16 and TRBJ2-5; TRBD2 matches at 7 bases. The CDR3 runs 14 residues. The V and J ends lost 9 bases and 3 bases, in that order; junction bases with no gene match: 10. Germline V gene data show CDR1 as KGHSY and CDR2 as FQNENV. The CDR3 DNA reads TGTGCCAGGGGCTTCACGGCGGGAGAAGAGACCCAGTACTTC. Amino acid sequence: CARGFTAGEETQYF.

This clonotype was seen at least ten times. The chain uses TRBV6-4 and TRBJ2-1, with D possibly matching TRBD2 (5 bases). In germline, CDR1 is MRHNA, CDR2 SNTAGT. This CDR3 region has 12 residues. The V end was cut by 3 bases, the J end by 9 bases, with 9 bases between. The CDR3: CASSEAGREQFF. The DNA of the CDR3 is TGTGCCAGCAGTGAGGCGGGTCGTGAGCAGTTCTTC.

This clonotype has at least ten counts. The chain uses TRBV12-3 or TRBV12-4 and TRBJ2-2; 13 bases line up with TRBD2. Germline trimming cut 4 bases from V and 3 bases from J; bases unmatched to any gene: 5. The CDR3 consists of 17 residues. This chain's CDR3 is CASSSGTSGTYTGELFF. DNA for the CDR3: TGTGCCAGCAGTTCTGGGACTAGCGGGACCTACACCGGGGAGCTGTTTTTT.

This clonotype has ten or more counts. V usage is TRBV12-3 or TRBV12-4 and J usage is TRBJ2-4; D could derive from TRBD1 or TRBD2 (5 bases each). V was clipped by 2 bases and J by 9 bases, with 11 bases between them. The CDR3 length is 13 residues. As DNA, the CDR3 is TGTGCCAGCAGTTTACTAGGGGCGGGCATTCAGTACTTC. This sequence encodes CASSLLGAGIQYF.